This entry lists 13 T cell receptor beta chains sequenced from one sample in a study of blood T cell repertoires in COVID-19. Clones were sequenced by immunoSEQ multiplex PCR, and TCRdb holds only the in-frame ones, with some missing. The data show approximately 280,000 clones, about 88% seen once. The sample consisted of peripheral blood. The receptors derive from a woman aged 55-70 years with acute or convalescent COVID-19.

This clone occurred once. DNA for the CDR3: TGTGCCAGCAGTTTTCGCCCACACGGGGCGGGATCGAATCAGCCCCAGCATTTT. Its protein is CASSFRPHGAGSNQPQHF. V usage is TRBV27 and J usage is TRBJ1-5, with D tentatively TRBD1 (5 bases). Trimming cost V 3 bases and J 4 bases, with 22 bases left between them. The CDR3 runs 18 residues. CDR1 and CDR2 from the germline V gene are MNHEY and SMNVEV (reference sequence).

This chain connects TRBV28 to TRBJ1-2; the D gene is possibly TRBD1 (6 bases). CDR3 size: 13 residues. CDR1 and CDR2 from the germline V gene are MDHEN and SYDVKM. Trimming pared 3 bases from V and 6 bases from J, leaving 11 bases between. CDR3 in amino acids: CASSFMAGDGYTF. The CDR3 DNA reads TGTGCCAGCAGTTTTATGGCAGGGGATGGCTACACCTTC.

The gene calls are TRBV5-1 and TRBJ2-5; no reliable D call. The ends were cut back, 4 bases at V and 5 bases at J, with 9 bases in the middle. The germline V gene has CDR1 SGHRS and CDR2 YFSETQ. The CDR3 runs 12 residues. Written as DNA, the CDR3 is TGCGCCAGCAGCCCAGGATGGGAGACCCAGTACTTC. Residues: CASSPGWETQYF.

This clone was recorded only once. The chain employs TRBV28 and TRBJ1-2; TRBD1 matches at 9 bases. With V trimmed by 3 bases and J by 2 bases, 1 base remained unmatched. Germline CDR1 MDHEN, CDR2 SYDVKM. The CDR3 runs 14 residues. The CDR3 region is CASSFGQGNYGYTF. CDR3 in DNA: TGTGCCAGCAGTTTCGGACAGGGGAACTATGGCTACACCTTC.

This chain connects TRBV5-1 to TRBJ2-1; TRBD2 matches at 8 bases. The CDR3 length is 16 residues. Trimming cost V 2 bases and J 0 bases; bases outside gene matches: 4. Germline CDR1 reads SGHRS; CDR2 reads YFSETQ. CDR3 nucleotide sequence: TGCGCCAGCAGCTTTACTAGCGGTCTCTCCTACAATGAGCAGTTCTTC. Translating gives CASSFTSGLSYNEQFF.

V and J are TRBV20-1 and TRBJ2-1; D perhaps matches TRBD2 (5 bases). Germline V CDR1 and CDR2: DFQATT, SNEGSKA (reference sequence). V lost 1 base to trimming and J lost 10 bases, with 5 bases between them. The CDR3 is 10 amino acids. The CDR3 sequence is CSARGGEQFF. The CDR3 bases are TGCAGTGCTAGAGGCGGGGAGCAGTTCTTC.

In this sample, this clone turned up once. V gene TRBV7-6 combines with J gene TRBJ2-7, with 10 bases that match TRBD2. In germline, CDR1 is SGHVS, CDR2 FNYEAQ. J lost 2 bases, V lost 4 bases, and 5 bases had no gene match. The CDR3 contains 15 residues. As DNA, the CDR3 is TGTGCCAGCAGCTACGGGACTAGCGAGGCCTACGAGCAGTACTTC. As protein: CASSYGTSEAYEQYF.

The CDR3 region is CASSSIQDLLNEQFF. The CDR3 coding sequence is TGTGCCAGCAGTTCTATCCAGGACTTACTCAATGAGCAGTTCTTC. This chain joins TRBV27 and TRBJ2-1; D might be TRBD2 (5 bases). Between the trimmed V and J ends, which lost 4 bases and 6 bases, there was a span of 16 bases. The CDR3 has 15 residues. Germline V lookup: CDR1 MNHEY, CDR2 SMNVEV (reference sequence).

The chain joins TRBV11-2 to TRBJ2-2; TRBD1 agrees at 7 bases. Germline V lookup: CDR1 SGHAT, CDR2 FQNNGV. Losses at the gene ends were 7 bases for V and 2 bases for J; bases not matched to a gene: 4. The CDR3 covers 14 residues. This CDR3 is CASINRGNTGELFF. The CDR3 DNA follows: TGTGCCAGCATCAACAGGGGAAACACCGGGGAGCTGTTTTTT. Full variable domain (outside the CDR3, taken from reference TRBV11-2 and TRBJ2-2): EAGVAQSPRYKIIEKRQSVAFWCNPISGHATLYWYQQILGQGPKLLIQFQNNGVVDDSQLPKDRFSAERLKGVDSTLKIQPAKLEDSAVYLCASINRGNTGELFFGEGSRLTVL.

Written as DNA, the CDR3 is TGTGCCAGCAGCCCCGGGTACCCCTACGAGCAGTACTTC. Amino acid sequence: CASSPGYPYEQYF. This chain connects TRBV9 to TRBJ2-7; D is uncertain. The germline V gene has CDR1 SGDLS and CDR2 YYNGEE. V was cut by 4 bases and J by 2 bases, with 10 bases left in between. This CDR3 comprises 13 residues.

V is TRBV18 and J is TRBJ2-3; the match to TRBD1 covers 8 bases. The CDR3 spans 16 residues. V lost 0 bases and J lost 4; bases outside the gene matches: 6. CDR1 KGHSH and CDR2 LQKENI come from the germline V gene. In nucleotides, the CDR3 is TGTGCCAGCTCACCACCATATCAGGGGGCGGCAGATACGCAGTATTTT. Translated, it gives CASSPPYQGAADTQYF.

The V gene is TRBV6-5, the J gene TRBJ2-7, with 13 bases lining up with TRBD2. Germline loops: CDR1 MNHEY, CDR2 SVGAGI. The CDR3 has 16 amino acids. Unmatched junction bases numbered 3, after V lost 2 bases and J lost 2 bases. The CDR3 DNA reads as TGTGCCAGCAGTTACCTGACTAGCGGGGGGCCCTACGAGCAGTACTTC. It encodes CASSYLTSGGPYEQYF.

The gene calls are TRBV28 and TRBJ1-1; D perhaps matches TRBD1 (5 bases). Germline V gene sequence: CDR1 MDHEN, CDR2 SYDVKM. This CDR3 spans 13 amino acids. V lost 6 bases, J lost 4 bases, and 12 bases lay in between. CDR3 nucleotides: TGTGCCAGCAGGGGGCAGCTGAGCACTGAAGCTTTCTTT. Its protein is CASRGQLSTEAFF.